The 9 T cell receptor beta chains listed next were all sequenced from one sample in a study of control samples from healthy donors and cancer patients. Assay used: immunoSEQ multiplex PCR; TCRdb lists only in-frame clones, some missing. Counted here are about 120,000 clones, roughly 90% occurring once; the ten biggest clones make up 40%. Sequenced sample: blood. The origin of the receptors is a man aged 50 to 60 in good health.

This chain uses TRBV27 with TRBJ1-5, with no clear D. This CDR3 comprises 15 residues. CDR1 is MNHEY and CDR2 is SMNVEV in the germline V gene (reference sequence). With 3 bases removed from V and 1 base from J, the gap between germline ends came to 10 bases. The DNA of the CDR3 is TGTGCCAGCAGTTTCAATCTTCGGAGCAATCAGCCCCAGCATTTT. Translation: CASSFNLRSNQPQHF.

CDR3 sequence: CASTLGFAEAFF. Here the CDR3 DNA reads TGTGCCAGCACCCTGGGGTTCGCTGAAGCTTTCTTT. V usage is TRBV12-3 or TRBV12-4 and J usage is TRBJ1-1; no definite D call. V lost 7 bases to trimming and J lost 6 bases, with 12 bases between them. The CDR3 totals 12 residues.

The chain joins TRBV5-1 to TRBJ1-4; 8 bases line up with TRBD1. The J segment lost 8 bases and the V segment lost 5 bases, leaving 14 bases of the junction unmatched. Germline V lookup: CDR1 SGHRS, CDR2 YFSETQ. CDR3 length equals 16 residues. In DNA, the CDR3 is TGCGCCAGCAGTCGTGATGGACAGGGTTCAGGGGAAAAACTGTTTTTT. Its translation is CASSRDGQGSGEKLFF.

The chain is built from TRBV29-1 and TRBJ1-2; D may be TRBD1 (6 bases). The CDR3 has 15 amino acids. V lost 0 bases to trimming and J lost 4 bases, with 15 bases between them. Looked up from germline, CDR1 is SQVTM and CDR2 is ANQGSEA. The CDR3 spells CSVEDQRGGVYGYTF. In nucleotides, the CDR3 is TGCAGCGTTGAAGATCAACGGGGGGGCGTCTATGGCTACACCTTC.

The chain has TRBV18 and TRBJ2-5, with 12 positions matching TRBD2. Germline trimming cut 3 bases from V and 4 bases from J; bases unmatched to any gene: 6. This CDR3 spans 16 amino acids. In germline, CDR1 is KGHSH, CDR2 LQKENI. The CDR3 bases are TGTGCCAGCTCACCCGCTAGCGGGGGGGCTGTAGAGACCCAGTACTTC. It yields the protein CASSPASGGAVETQYF.

J is TRBJ2-2 and V is TRBV10-1, with 8 bases lining up with TRBD1. Germline loops: CDR1 WNHNN, CDR2 SYGVQD (reference sequence). The CDR3 covers 15 residues. The V gene end was trimmed by 3 bases and the J gene end by 6 bases; junction bases not matched to a gene: 6. For the CDR3, the DNA is TGCGCCAGCAGTGATCCCACAGGGGGAGCCGGGGAGCTGTTTTTT. It translates to CASSDPTGGAGELFF.

This chain links TRBV4-2 with TRBJ1-3, with D perhaps TRBD1 (6 bases). There are 15 residues in the CDR3. Trimming left V 3 bases short and J 4 bases short, with 13 bases between. Per germline, CDR1 LGHNA and CDR2 YNFKEQ. As DNA, the CDR3 is TGTGCCAGCAGCCACAACAGGGCAGGAGGAAACACCATATATTTT. Protein product: CASSHNRAGGNTIYF.

The chain couples TRBV6-5 to TRBJ1-2; 10 nucleotides align to TRBD1. Germline V gene lookup returns CDR1 MNHEY and CDR2 SVGAGI. This CDR3 is built from 15 residues. Trimming took 4 bases from V and 8 from J; bases not matched to a gene: 10. CDR3 residues: CASSSDRGRSYGYTF. The CDR3 DNA reads as TGTGCCAGCAGTTCCGACAGGGGGCGGTCGTACGGCTACACCTTC.

The CDR3 coding sequence is TGTGCCAGCAGCCCAACCCTAGCTACCTACGAGCAGTACTTC. This translates into CASSPTLATYEQYF. The chain is built from TRBV9 and TRBJ2-7; D may be TRBD2 (5 bases). Germline values: CDR1 SGDLS, CDR2 YYNGEE. This CDR3 contains 14 residues. Trimming took off 4 bases at V and 2 bases at J, with 13 bases between the two ends.